This T cell receptor (beta chain) was observed in a study of immune characterization of retroperitoneal liposarcoma. This clonotype is medium-sized (0.01 to 0.1%). Trimming removed 6 bases at V and 8 bases at J, with 17 bases between. The CDR3 runs to 14 residues. MiXCR, run by TCRdb on the PCR reads, gives a single entry per CDR3 protein. Among about 10,000 distinct CDR3 sequences, over 25% were seen once, and the ten largest hold around a tenth. The clonotype comes from a female donor with retroperitoneal liposarcoma. Sequences were obtained from tumor tissue. The J gene is TRBJ2-1, the V gene TRBV12-3 or TRBV12-4; D is perhaps TRBD2 (6 bases). The CDR3 DNA reads as TGTGCCAGCAGGGGGTCCGGGGGAGGAGATGAGCAGTTCTTC. As protein: CASRGSGGGDEQFF.